These 25 T cell receptor beta chains came from one sample sequenced in a study of T cells in Graves' hyperthyroidism and ophthalmopathy (dated by TCRdb to between 2019 and 2020). The library was made by multiplex PCR. The sequencing machine was an Illumina HiSeq 2000. The TCR beta CDR3 regions were amplified from RNA transcripts. The TCR CDR3 was subjected to a first round of RT-PCR using the HTBI primer set and the Qiagen OneStep RT-PCR kit. TCRdb's own reprocessing of the public reads used fastp at Q25 and MiXCR and kept productive beta chains. One record per CDR3 amino acid sequence lists the most common genes and DNA. The sample data list around 450,000 distinct CDR3 sequences, and approximately 14% of these were observed just once. The top ten clones comprise over 7.5% of the sample. The source material was blood. All receptors derive from a woman aged 18-29 years with Graves' hyperthyroidism.

This clonotype was picked up many times. The chain recombines TRBV7-2 with TRBJ2-3; D remains unclear. The V gene lost 2 bases and the J gene lost 4 bases, with 13 bases spanning the gap. Per germline, CDR1 SGHTA and CDR2 FQGNSA. The CDR3 length is 15 residues. The CDR3 is CASSLSPWSADTQYF. In DNA form, the CDR3 reads TGTGCCAGCAGCTTAAGCCCGTGGAGCGCAGATACGCAGTATTTT.

The V gene is TRBV28, the J gene TRBJ2-7; D unresolved. V lost 5 bases, J lost 1 base, and 15 bases lay in between. Germline V gene data show CDR1 as MDHEN and CDR2 as SYDVKM. There are 15 residues in the CDR3. The CDR3 spells CASSPTGPGSYEQYF. CDR3 sequence (DNA): TGTGCCAGCAGTCCAACCGGACCCGGGTCCTACGAGCAGTACTTC.

This clonotype was counted at least ten times. The chain joins TRBV7-3 to TRBJ2-1; TRBD2 matches at 9 bases. CDR3 size: 15 residues. V lost 2 bases and J lost 9; bases outside the gene matches: 8. Germline V CDR1 and CDR2: SGHTA, FQGTGA. CDR3 sequence (DNA): TGTGCCAGCAGCTTACGGTCTAGCGGGGTAGTTGAGCAGTTCTTC. Amino acids: CASSLRSSGVVEQFF.

This clonotype was recorded many times. J is TRBJ1-2 and V is TRBV9; 8 nucleotides match TRBD1. The CDR3 covers 15 residues. Looked up from germline, CDR1 is SGDLS and CDR2 is YYNGEE. Trimming took 3 bases from V and 1 from J; bases not matched to a gene: 5. Written as DNA, the CDR3 is TGTGCCAGCAGCGCCGGACAGGGAAATAACTATGGCTACACCTTC. This translates into CASSAGQGNNYGYTF.

This clonotype has a count of ten or more. The chain has TRBV7-3 and TRBJ2-3; D perhaps matches TRBD2 (6 bases). The V and J ends lost 1 base and 2 bases respectively, with 10 bases between them. Per the germline V gene, CDR1 is SGHTA and CDR2 is FQGTGA. CDR3 length equals 15 residues. CDR3 in amino acids: CASSLRRGYTDTQYF. The CDR3, as DNA: TGTGCCAGCAGCTTAAGGCGGGGATACACAGATACGCAGTATTTT.

This clonotype was detected ten times or more. The chain has TRBV7-9 and TRBJ2-1; TRBD2 aligns across 16 bases. CDR1 and CDR2 from the germline V gene are SEHNR and FQNEAQ (reference sequence). V shed 5 bases and J 5 bases; nucleotides not matched to a gene: 6. This CDR3 region has 17 residues. As DNA, the CDR3 is TGTGCCAGCAGCAAACCGGGACTAGCGGGAGGGAACAATGAGCAGTTCTTC. It translates to CASSKPGLAGGNNEQFF.

This clonotype was recorded many times. The rearrangement links TRBV30 to TRBJ2-4; the D is unclear. This CDR3 comprises 16 residues. Per germline, CDR1 GTSNPN and CDR2 SVGIG (reference sequence). The V end was cut by 2 bases, the J end by 0 bases, with 14 bases between. The CDR3 reads CAWSRATSLAKNIQYF. CDR3 bases: TGTGCCTGGAGTCGTGCAACTTCTCTAGCCAAAAACATTCAGTACTTC.

This clonotype has ten or more counts. This sequence joins TRBV7-9 and TRBJ2-1; 7 nucleotides agree with TRBD2. The V segment lost 5 bases and the J segment 7 bases; nucleotides outside the gene matches: 11. CDR3 length: 15 amino acids. CDR1 and CDR2 (germline): SEHNR, FQNEAQ (reference sequence). The DNA for the CDR3 is TGTGCCAGCAGCCCCGGGACTACCCTCTTGAATGAGCAGTTCTTC. Translated: CASSPGTTLLNEQFF.

This clonotype was detected only a few times. Here the CDR3 DNA reads TGTGCCAGCAGAGGGGACTATGGCTACACCTTC. This sequence encodes CASRGDYGYTF. This chain uses TRBV6-1 with TRBJ1-2; D may be TRBD1 (5 bases). V shed 6 bases and J shed 3 bases, with 5 bases lying between them. The CDR3 is 11 residues long. Germline V gives CDR1 MNHNS, CDR2 SASEGT.

This clonotype was seen only a few times. The gene calls are TRBV6-2 or TRBV6-3 and TRBJ2-1, with D unclear. The CDR3 loop spans 19 amino acids. V shed 8 bases and J shed 0 bases, with 26 bases lying between them. In germline, CDR1 is MNHEY, CDR2 SVGEGT. The DNA of the CDR3 is TGTGCCAGCCGCCTCCGGGTGGTGTTCCGGGTTGGCTCCTACAATGAGCAGTTCTTC. Translating it yields CASRLRVVFRVGSYNEQFF.

This clonotype was observed at least ten times. The chain joins TRBV6-1 to TRBJ2-2; TRBD1 matches at 7 bases. The length of the CDR3 is 16 residues. Per germline, CDR1 MNHNS and CDR2 SASEGT. With 10 bases clipped from V and 7 bases from J, the junction kept 18 bases outside the gene matches. CDR3 sequence reads: CATHHGTANLGGELFF. CDR3 DNA sequence: TGTGCCACCCACCACGGGACAGCGAATCTGGGCGGGGAGCTGTTTTTT.

This clonotype was observed many times. This chain joins TRBV20-1 and TRBJ2-3, with TRBD2 identical over 9 bases. The CDR3 sequence is 16 residues long. In germline, CDR1 is DFQATT, CDR2 SNEGSKA (reference sequence). Trimming at V came to 4 bases and at J to 2 bases, leaving 10 bases not matched to a gene. The CDR3 DNA follows: TGCAGTGCTATGGGTTTGGCTAGCGGGACCACAGATACGCAGTATTTT. Translating gives CSAMGLASGTTDTQYF.

This clonotype was observed a single time. The rearrangement uses TRBV7-8 and TRBJ1-2, with no clear D. The germline V and J ends were trimmed by 5 bases and 1 base, with 20 bases remaining between them. Looked up from germline, CDR1 is SGHVS and CDR2 is FQNEAQ. The CDR3 runs to 17 residues. The CDR3 here is CASSPGGVQVFNYGYTF. CDR3 bases: TGTGCCAGCAGCCCCGGCGGGGTGCAGGTATTTAACTATGGCTACACCTTC.

This clonotype has ten or more counts. The rearrangement uses TRBV7-3 and TRBJ2-3; 12 bases fit TRBD2. The CDR3 sequence is 15 residues long. The germline gives CDR1 SGHTA, CDR2 FQGTGA. Unmatched junction bases numbered 9, after V lost 6 bases and J lost 8 bases. This CDR3 reads CASSSSGGAIGTQYF. The CDR3 coding sequence is TGTGCCAGCAGTTCTAGCGGGGGGGCCATAGGTACGCAGTATTTT. The variable domain in full, with the rest retrieved from reference TRBV7-3 and TRBJ2-3, is GAGVSQTPSNKVTEKGKYVELRCDPISGHTALYWYRQSLGQGPEFLIYFQGTGAADDSGLPNDRFFAVRPEGSVSTLKIQRTERGDSAVYLCASSSSGGAIGTQYFGPGTRLTVL.

On this clonotype itself: A single base separates this from a much larger clone, so it may be a read error. The V and J genes are TRBV2 and TRBJ2-7; 9 bases map to TRBD2. Looked up from germline, CDR1 is SNHLY and CDR2 is FYNNEI. CDR3 length: 13 residues. J lost 6 bases, V lost 6 bases, and 6 bases had no gene match. CDR3 sequence: CASSRISGSEQYF. The CDR3 bases are TGTGCCAGCAGCCGGATTAGCGGGAGCGAGCAGTACTTC.

The chain is built from TRBV20-1 and TRBJ2-1; TRBD2 matches at 13 bases. This CDR3 is 17 amino acids long. V gave up 1 base and J gave up 7 bases; unmatched junction bases: 10. CDR1 and CDR2 (germline): DFQATT, SNEGSKA (reference sequence). The CDR3 here is CSARVLGLAGAANEQFF. Here the CDR3 DNA reads TGCAGTGCTAGAGTCCTCGGACTAGCGGGGGCTGCTAATGAGCAGTTCTTC.

This clonotype was observed at least ten times. The V and J genes are TRBV12-5 and TRBJ2-1; TRBD1 matches 12 bases. The V segment lost 4 bases and the J segment 10 bases; nucleotides outside the gene matches: 11. Germline V gene data show CDR1 as LGHNT and CDR2 as FRNRAP. The CDR3 covers 16 residues. CDR3 DNA: TGTGCTAGTGGTTCACTCTCGGGACAGGGGGCGGGAGAGCAGTTCTTC. This encodes CASGSLSGQGAGEQFF.

In its sample, this clonotype was seen a few times. This chain connects TRBV10-3 to TRBJ1-3; 10 bases fit TRBD1. Germline CDR1 is ENHRY and CDR2 is SYGVKD. J lost 4 bases, V lost 5 bases, and 5 bases had no gene match. The CDR3 sequence is 15 residues long. The CDR3 DNA is TGTGCCATCAGTCAGACAGGGGGCTCAGGAAACACCATATATTTT. This codes for CAISQTGGSGNTIYF.

At least ten counts were recorded for this clonotype. The genes are TRBV9 and TRBJ1-2; TRBD1 matches 8 bases. This CDR3 has 12 residues. Trimming took 4 bases from V and 6 from J; bases not matched to a gene: 2. The germline gives CDR1 SGDLS, CDR2 YYNGEE. The CDR3 protein is CASSLQGDGYTF. CDR3 sequence (DNA): TGTGCCAGCAGCTTACAGGGGGATGGCTACACCTTC.

The sample holds many counts of this clonotype. The CDR3, as DNA: TGCAGTGCTAGTTCAGGACTCTACGGCGGCGAGCAGTACTTC. Translation gives CSASSGLYGGEQYF. V is TRBV20-1 and J is TRBJ2-7, with D maybe TRBD2 (5 bases). The CDR3 length is 14 residues. The ends were cut back, 3 bases at V and 6 bases at J, with 18 bases in the middle. Per the germline V gene, CDR1 is DFQATT and CDR2 is SNEGSKA (reference sequence).

This clonotype came up many times. The rearrangement links TRBV28 to TRBJ1-2; 12 nucleotides line up with TRBD1. The length of the CDR3 is 15 residues. V shed 4 bases, J shed 6 bases, and the junction held 6 bases outside the gene matches. The V gene's germline CDR1 is MDHEN and CDR2 SYDVKM. The CDR3 reads CASSSRDRGPDGYTF. The CDR3 nucleotides read TGTGCCAGCAGTTCCCGGGACAGGGGGCCCGATGGCTACACCTTC.

This chain uses TRBV19 with TRBJ2-5; D is uncertain. The CDR3 totals 13 residues. Germline V gene sequence: CDR1 LNHDA, CDR2 SQIVND (reference sequence). V was trimmed by 8 bases and J by 5 bases, leaving 15 bases between them. The CDR3 reads CASQAFVGETQYF. In DNA, the CDR3 is TGTGCCAGTCAAGCGTTTGTGGGGGAGACCCAGTACTTC.

The V call is TRBV5-1, the J call TRBJ2-1, with 11 nucleotides matching TRBD2. The CDR3 contains 17 residues. The germline CDR1 and CDR2 sequences are SGHRS and YFSETQ. With V trimmed by 0 bases and J by 8 bases, 10 bases remained unmatched. The CDR3 DNA sequence: TGCGCCAGCAGCTTGGCCTTGTTTAGCGGGAGGGATGATGAGCAGTTCTTC. Residues: CASSLALFSGRDDEQFF.

On this clonotype itself: This may be a read error: a much more frequent sequence differs by one nucleotide. The gene calls are TRBV27 and TRBJ1-5; D is unresolved. Trimming removed 5 bases from V and 3 bases from J, with 14 bases in between. The CDR3 runs to 15 residues. From germline, CDR1 is MNHEY and CDR2 SMNVEV (reference sequence). CDR3 nucleotides: TGTGCCAGCAGTGCTTGGACCGCCGACAATCAGCCCCAGCATTTT. Protein: CASSAWTADNQPQHF.

V gene TRBV20-1 combines with J gene TRBJ2-3; D call uncertain. The CDR3 spans 12 residues. Trimming removed 3 bases at V and 10 bases at J, with 14 bases between. Germline-derived CDR1 and CDR2 are DFQATT and SNEGSKA (reference sequence). The chain's CDR3 is CSASLGLAAQYF. The CDR3 nucleotides are TGCAGTGCTAGCCTGGGCCTGGCTGCGCAGTATTTT.